The 3 T cell receptor beta chains below come from one sample, sequenced in a study of CD8+CD57+ T cells in acquired aplastic anemia. By flow cytometry, patients selected for sequencing had shown an expansion of CD8+CD57+ cells. Genomic DNA templated the TCR beta VDJ and CDR3 profiling. TCRdb redid the calling of the reads with MiXCR, one entry per CDR3 protein. The sample yields approximately 300,000 distinct CDR3 sequences, approximately 58% seen once. The sequenced sample consisted of sorted CD4+, CD8+, or CD8+CD57+ T cells (not recorded which) from PBMCs. These receptors were taken from a human donor with aplastic anemia.

This chain links TRBV24-1 with TRBJ2-7; 15 bases line up with TRBD2. The CDR3 has 14 amino acids. Trimming took 4 bases from V and 9 from J; bases not matched to a gene: 3. Germline CDR1 is KGHDR and CDR2 is SFDVKD. The CDR3 coding sequence is TGTGCCACCAGTGACCCGGGACTAGCGGGAGGGCAGTACTTC. Translating gives CATSDPGLAGGQYF.

V usage is TRBV9 and J usage is TRBJ2-2; D might be TRBD2 (7 bases). The CDR3 runs 14 residues. Trimming shortened V by 0 bases and J by 9 bases, and 12 bases separated the two germline ends. Per germline, CDR1 SGDLS and CDR2 YYNGEE. The CDR3 DNA follows: TGTGCCAGCAGCGTAGATCAGCGGGACAGGGAGCTGTTTTTT. Translation gives CASSVDQRDRELFF.

This clonotype was seen at least ten times. This chain joins TRBV9 and TRBJ2-1; 10 bases map to TRBD2. Germline V lookup: CDR1 SGDLS, CDR2 YYNGEE. The V and J ends lost 1 base and 3 bases, in that order; junction bases with no gene match: 1. The CDR3 extends over 15 amino acids. CDR3 DNA: TGTGCCAGCAGCGTAACTAGCGGGAACTACAATGAGCAGTTCTTC. It translates to CASSVTSGNYNEQFF. Supplemented by reference TRBV9 and TRBJ2-1, the full variable domain reads DSGVTQTPKHLITATGQRVTLRCSPRSGDLSVYWYQQSLDQGLQFLIQYYNGEERAKGNILERFSAQQFPDLHSELNLSSLELGDSALYFCASSVTSGNYNEQFFGPGTRLTVL.